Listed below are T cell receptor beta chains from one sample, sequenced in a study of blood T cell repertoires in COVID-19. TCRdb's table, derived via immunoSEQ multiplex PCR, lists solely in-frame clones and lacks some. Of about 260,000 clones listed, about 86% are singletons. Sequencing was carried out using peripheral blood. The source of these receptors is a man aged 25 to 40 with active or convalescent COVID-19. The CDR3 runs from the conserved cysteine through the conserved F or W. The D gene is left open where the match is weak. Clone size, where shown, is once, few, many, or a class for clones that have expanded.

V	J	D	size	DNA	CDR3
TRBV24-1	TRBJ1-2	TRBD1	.	TGTGCCACCAGTGATGTGGACAGGAGCTATGGCTACACCTTC	CATSDVDRSYGYTF
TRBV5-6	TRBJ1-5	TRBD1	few	TGTGCCAGCAGCGAAGCCGGGACAGGGGGCCCAGGCCGCAATCAGCCCCAGCATTTT	CASSEAGTGGPGRNQPQHF
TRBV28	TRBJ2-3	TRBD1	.	TGTGCCAGCAGACTACGGATCGGGACAGCGAGCACAGATACGCAGTATTTT	CASRLRIGTASTDTQYF
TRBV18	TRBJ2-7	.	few	TGTGCCAGCTCACTCGGAATGGCAGGGGTAGGGGCCGAGCAGTACTTC	CASSLGMAGVGAEQYF
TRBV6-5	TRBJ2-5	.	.	TGTGCCAGCAGGGCCCATCCCGGGATTGTGACCCAGTACTTC	CASRAHPGIVTQYF
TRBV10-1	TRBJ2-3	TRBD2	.	TGCGCCAGCAGTGAGTCCGGGGGGGGAGATACGCAGTATTTT	CASSESGGGDTQYF
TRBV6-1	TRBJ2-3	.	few	TGTGCCAGCAGTGAACCTTACCTAGCGCGGAGCACAGATACGCAGTATTTT	CASSEPYLARSTDTQYF
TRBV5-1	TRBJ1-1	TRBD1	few	TGCGCCAGCAGCACGCAGGGGGCGCACACTGAAGCTTTCTTT	CASSTQGAHTEAFF
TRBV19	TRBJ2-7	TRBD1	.	TGTGCCAGTAGTAAGCCGGGACAGGGAACCTACGAGCAGTACTTC	CASSKPGQGTYEQYF
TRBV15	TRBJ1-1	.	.	TGTGCCACCAGCAGAGATAAGGGGATGAACACTGAAGCTTTCTTT	CATSRDKGMNTEAFF
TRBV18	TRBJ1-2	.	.	TGTGCCAGCTCTCGCAGGGTTGGAGGCTACACCTTC	CASSRRVGGYTF
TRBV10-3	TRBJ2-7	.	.	TGTGCCATCAGTCCTACGGTCTACGAGCAGTACTTC	CAISPTVYEQYF
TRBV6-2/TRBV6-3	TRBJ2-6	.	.	TGTGCCAGCAGTTACGTCGGGGTTGGGGCCAACGTCCTGACTTTC	CASSYVGVGANVLTF
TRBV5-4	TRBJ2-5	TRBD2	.	TGTGCCAGCAGCTTGACGCGGGGGATCTCAGAGACCCAGTACTTC	CASSLTRGISETQYF
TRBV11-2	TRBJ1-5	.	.	TGTGCCAGCAGCTTAACCCGGGGTCCGAGTCAGCCCCAGCATTTT	CASSLTRGPSQPQHF
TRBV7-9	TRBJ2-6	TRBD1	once	TGTGCCAGCAGCCCGACAGGGCCAAACTCTGGGGCCAACGTCCTGACTTTC	CASSPTGPNSGANVLTF